This TCR beta chain comes out of a study of neurological immune-mediated disorders. The sample holds many counts of this clonotype. The junction does not match germline at one end; this may be a read error. 5'RACE with 10-nucleotide random UMIs produced the cDNA. Using its own MiXCR run on the 5' RACE reads, TCRdb lists one record per CDR3 protein. This table has about 65,000 distinct CDR3 sequences, around 4% appearing once. The CDR3 is 17 residues long. CDR1 and CDR2 from the germline V gene are DFQATT and SNEGSKA (reference sequence). The sequencing sample was made of PBMCs. This chain joins TRBV20-1 and TRBJ1-6; no definite D call. This clonotype was sampled from a middle-aged man with multiple sclerosis. CDR3 DNA sequence: TGCAGTGCTAGAGATGGCAGTGTGGGGATCTATAATTCACCCCTCAACTTT. Translated, it gives CSARDGSVGIYNSPLNF.